Sequencing of this TCR beta chain was carried out in a study of spatial heterogeneity in lung cancer. TCRdb fed the 5' RACE reads into MiXCR, producing one record per CDR3 protein. The data contain 25,000 to 35,000 distinct CDR3 sequences, around 8% of them singletons. V dropped 3 bases and J dropped 5 bases, with 14 bases sitting between them. Per germline, CDR1 KGHSH and CDR2 LQKENI. This CDR3 spans 15 amino acids. Time point indicated: sample taken at primary tumor resection. Sequencing of whole RNA from tumor, nontumor lung or frozen PBMC involved no sorting. The sequence was collected from a female donor with early-stage non-small cell lung cancer. This sample comprised PBMCs, obtained at surgery. This chain joins TRBV18 and TRBJ2-1, with D uncertain. The CDR3 here is CASSPFLGQNNEQFF. Here the CDR3 DNA reads TGTGCCAGCTCACCGTTCTTGGGTCAGAACAATGAGCAGTTCTTC.